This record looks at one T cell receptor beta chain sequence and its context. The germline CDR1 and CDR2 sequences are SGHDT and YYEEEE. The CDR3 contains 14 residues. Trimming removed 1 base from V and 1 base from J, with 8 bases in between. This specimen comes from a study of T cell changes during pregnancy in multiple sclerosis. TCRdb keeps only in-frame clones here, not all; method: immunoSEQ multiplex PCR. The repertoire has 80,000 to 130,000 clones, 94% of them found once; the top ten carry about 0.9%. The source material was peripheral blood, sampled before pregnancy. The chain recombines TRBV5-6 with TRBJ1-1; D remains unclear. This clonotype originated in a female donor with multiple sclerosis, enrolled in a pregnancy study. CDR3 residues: CASSLQRANTEAFF. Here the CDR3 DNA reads TGTGCCAGCAGCTTGCAGCGGGCGAACACTGAAGCTTTCTTT.